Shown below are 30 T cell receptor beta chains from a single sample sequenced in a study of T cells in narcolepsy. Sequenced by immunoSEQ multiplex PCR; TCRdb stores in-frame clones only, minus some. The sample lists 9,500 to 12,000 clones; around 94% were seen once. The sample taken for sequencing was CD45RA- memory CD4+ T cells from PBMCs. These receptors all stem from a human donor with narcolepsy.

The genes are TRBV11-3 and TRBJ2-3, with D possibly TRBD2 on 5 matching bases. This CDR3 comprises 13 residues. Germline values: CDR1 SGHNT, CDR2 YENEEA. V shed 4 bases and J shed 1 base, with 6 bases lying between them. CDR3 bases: TGTGCCAGCAGCTACGGGGGCACAGATACGCAGTATTTT. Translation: CASSYGGTDTQYF.

The CDR3 bases are TGTGCCAGCAGACCCGACGGGACTGGCCCCTACGAGCAGTACTTC. Translating it yields CASRPDGTGPYEQYF. The chain couples TRBV6-1 to TRBJ2-7; D is possibly TRBD2 (6 bases). The V gene's germline CDR1 is MNHNS and CDR2 SASEGT. CDR3 size: 15 residues. With 6 bases removed from V and 2 bases from J, the gap between germline ends came to 17 bases.

The CDR3 DNA reads as TGTGCCACCGCCCGCGGGGGCTGGAATCAGCCCCAGCATTTT. Residues: CATARGGWNQPQHF. The J gene is TRBJ1-5, the V gene TRBV6-1; tentative D call: TRBD1 (6 bases). V lost 10 bases, J lost 4 bases, and 17 bases lay in between. Germline V CDR1 and CDR2: MNHNS, SASEGT. This CDR3 has 14 amino acids.

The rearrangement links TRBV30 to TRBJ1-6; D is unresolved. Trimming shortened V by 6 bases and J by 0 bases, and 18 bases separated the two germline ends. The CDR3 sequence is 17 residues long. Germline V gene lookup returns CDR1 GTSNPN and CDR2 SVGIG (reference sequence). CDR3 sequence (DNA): TGTGCCTGTTCCCAAGTTTTCGTCAGCTCCTATAATTCACCCCTCCACTTT. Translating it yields CACSQVFVSSYNSPLHF. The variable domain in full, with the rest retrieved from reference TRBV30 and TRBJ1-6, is SQTIHQWPATLVQPVGSPLSLECTVEGTSNPNLYWYRQAAGRGLQLLFYSVGIGQISSEVPQNLSASRPQDRQFILSSKKLLLSDSGFYLCACSQVFVSSYNSPLHFGNGTRLTVT.

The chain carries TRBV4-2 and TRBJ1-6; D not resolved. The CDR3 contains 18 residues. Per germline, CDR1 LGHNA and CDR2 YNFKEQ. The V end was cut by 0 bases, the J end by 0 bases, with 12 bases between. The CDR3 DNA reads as TGTGCCAGCAGCCAAGAAAACAGCCTAAGCTCCTATAATTCACCCCTCCACTTT. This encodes CASSQENSLSSYNSPLHF.

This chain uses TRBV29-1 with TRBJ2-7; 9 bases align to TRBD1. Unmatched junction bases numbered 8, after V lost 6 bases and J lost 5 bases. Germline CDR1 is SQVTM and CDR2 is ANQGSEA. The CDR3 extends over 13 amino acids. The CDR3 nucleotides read TGCAGCGTGGGACAGGGAAGGTTCGACGAGCAGTACTTC. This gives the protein CSVGQGRFDEQYF.

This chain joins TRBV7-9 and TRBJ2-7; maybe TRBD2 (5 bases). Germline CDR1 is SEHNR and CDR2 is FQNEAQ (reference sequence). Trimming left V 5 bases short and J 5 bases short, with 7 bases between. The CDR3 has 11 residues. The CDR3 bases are TGTGCCAGCAGCCAGGAGGACGAGCAGTACTTC. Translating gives CASSQEDEQYF. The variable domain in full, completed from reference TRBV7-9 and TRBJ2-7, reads DTGVSQNPRHKITKRGQNVTFRCDPISEHNRLYWYRQTLGQGPEFLTYFQNEAQLEKSRLLSDRFSAERPKGSFSTLEIQRTEQGDSAMYLCASSQEDEQYFGPGTRLTVT.

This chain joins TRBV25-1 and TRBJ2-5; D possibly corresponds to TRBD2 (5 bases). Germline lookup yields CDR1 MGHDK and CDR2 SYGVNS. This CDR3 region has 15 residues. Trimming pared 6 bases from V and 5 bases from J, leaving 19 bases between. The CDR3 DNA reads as TGTGCCAGCAGGGACTCTCGGACGGGCGGCGAGACCCAGTACTTC. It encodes CASRDSRTGGETQYF.

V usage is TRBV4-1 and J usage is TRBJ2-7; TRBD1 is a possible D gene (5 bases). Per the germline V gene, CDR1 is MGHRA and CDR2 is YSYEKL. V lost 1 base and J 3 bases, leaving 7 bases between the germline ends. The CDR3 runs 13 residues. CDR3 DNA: TGCGCCAGCAGCCAAGGCAGGGACTACGAGCAGTACTTC. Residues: CASSQGRDYEQYF.

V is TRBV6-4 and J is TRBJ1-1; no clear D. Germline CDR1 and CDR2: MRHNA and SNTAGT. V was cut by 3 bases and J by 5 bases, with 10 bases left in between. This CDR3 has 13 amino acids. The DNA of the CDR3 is TGTGCCAGCAGTGAAGTAATGGGAACTGAAGCTTTCTTT. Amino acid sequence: CASSEVMGTEAFF.

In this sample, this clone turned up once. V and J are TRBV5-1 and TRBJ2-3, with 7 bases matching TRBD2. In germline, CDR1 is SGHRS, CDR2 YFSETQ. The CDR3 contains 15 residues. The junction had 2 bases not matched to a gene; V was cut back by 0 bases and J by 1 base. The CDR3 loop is CASSLVAGGTDTQYF. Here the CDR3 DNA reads TGCGCCAGCAGCTTGGTCGCGGGGGGCACAGATACGCAGTATTTT. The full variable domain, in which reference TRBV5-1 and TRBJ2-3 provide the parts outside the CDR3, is KAGVTQTPRYLIKTRGQQVTLSCSPISGHRSVSWYQQTPGQGLQFLFEYFSETQRNKGNFPGRFSGRQFSNSRSEMNVSTLELGDSALYLCASSLVAGGTDTQYFGPGTRLTVL.

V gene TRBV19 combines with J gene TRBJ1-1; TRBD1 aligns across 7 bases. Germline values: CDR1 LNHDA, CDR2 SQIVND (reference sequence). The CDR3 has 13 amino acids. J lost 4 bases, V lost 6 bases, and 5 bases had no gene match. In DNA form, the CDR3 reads TGTGCCAGTAGGAGGGGGCTGGCCACTGAAGCTTTCTTT. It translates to CASRRGLATEAFF.

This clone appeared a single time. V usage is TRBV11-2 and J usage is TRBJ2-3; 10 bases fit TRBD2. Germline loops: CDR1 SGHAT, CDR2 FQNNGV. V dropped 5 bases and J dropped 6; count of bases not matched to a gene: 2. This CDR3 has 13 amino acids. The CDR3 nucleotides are TGTGCCAGCAGCCTGGGACTAGCGGATACGCAGTATTTT. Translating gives CASSLGLADTQYF.

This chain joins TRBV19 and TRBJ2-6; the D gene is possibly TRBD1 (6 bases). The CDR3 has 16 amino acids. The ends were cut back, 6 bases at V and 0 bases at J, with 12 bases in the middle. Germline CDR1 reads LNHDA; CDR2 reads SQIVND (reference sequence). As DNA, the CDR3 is TGTGCCAGTAGGTCGACAGGTGCCTCTGGGGCCAACGTCCTGACTTTC. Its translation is CASRSTGASGANVLTF.

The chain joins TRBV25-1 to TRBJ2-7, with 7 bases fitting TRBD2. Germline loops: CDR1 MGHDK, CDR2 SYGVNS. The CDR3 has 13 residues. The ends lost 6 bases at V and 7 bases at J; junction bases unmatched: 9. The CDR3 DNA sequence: TGTGCCAGCAGGCCGGCGGGGGATGGGGAGCAGTACTTC. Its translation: CASRPAGDGEQYF.

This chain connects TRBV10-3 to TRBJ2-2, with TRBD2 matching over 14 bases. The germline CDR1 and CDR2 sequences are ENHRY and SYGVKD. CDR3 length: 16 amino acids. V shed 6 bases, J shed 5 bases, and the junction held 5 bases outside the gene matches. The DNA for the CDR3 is TGTGCCATCAGCGGGACTAGCGGGAGTGGGACCGGGGAGCTGTTTTTT. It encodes CAISGTSGSGTGELFF.

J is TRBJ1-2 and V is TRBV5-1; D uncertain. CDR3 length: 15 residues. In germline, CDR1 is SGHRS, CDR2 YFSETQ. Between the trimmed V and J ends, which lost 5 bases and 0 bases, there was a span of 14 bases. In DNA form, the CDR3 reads TGCGCCAGCAGTATGGAAGGAAATGCTAACTATGGCTACACCTTC. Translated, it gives CASSMEGNANYGYTF.

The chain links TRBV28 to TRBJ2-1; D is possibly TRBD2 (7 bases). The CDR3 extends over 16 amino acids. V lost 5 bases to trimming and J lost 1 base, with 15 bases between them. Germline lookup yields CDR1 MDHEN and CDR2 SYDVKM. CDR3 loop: CASSPGGAGSYNEQFF. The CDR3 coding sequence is TGTGCCAGCAGTCCTGGGGGGGCCGGTTCCTACAATGAGCAGTTCTTC.

The CDR3 DNA reads TGTGCCAGCAGCGCCGATCAGAGCTCTGGAAACACCATATATTTT. It codes for CASSADQSSGNTIYF. This chain uses TRBV5-8 with TRBJ1-3; D gene uncertain. Germline V gives CDR1 SGHTS, CDR2 YDEGEE. The V end was cut by 4 bases, the J end by 0 bases, with 11 bases between. CDR3 length equals 15 residues.

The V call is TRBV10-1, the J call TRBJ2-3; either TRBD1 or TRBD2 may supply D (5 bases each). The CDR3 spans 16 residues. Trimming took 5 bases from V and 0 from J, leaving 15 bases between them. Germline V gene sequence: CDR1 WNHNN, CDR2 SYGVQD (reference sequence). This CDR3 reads CASSKWDRRSTDTQYF. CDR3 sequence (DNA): TGCGCCAGCAGTAAATGGGACCGTCGAAGCACAGATACGCAGTATTTT.

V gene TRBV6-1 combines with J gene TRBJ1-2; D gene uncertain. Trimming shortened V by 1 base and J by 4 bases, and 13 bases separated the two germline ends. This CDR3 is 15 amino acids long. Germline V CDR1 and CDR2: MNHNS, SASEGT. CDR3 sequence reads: CASSEERVSTYGYTF. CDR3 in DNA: TGTGCCAGCAGTGAAGAACGCGTATCCACCTATGGCTACACCTTC.

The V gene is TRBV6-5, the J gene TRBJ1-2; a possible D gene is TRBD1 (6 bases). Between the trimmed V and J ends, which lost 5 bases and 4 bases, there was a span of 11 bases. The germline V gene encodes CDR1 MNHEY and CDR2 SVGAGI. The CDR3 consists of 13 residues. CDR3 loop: CASSGDITYGYTF. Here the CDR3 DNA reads TGTGCCAGCAGTGGGGACATCACCTATGGCTACACCTTC.

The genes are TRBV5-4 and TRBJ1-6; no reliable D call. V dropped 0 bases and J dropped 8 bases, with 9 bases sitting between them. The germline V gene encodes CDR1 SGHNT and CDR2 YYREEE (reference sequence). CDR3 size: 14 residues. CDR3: CASSLGLADSPLHF. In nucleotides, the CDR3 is TGTGCCAGCAGCTTGGGTTTAGCGGATTCACCCCTCCACTTT.

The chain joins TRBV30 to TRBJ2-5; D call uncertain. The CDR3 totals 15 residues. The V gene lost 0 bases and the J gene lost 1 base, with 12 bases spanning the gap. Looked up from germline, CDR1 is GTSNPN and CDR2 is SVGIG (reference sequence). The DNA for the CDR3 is TGTGCCTGGAGTGTAAGTCCGCCCGCCCAAGAGACCCAGTACTTC. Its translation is CAWSVSPPAQETQYF.

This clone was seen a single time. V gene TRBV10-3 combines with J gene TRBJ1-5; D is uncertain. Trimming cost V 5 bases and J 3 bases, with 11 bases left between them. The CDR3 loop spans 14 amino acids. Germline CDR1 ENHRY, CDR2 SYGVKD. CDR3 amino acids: CAISLSGNNQPQHF. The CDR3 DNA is TGTGCCATCAGTCTTTCGGGGAACAATCAGCCCCAGCATTTT.

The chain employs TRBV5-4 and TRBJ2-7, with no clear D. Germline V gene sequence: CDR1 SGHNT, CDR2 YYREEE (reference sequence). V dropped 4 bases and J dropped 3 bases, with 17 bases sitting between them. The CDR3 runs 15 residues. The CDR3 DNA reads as TGTGCCAGCAGCCCCCCCGGTGGGGATCGCTACGAGCAGTACTTC. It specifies CASSPPGGDRYEQYF.

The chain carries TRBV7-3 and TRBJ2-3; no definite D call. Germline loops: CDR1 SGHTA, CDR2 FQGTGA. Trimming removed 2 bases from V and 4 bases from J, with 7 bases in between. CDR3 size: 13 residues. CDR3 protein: CASSLFGSDTQYF. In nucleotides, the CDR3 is TGTGCCAGCAGCTTATTTGGTTCAGATACGCAGTATTTT.

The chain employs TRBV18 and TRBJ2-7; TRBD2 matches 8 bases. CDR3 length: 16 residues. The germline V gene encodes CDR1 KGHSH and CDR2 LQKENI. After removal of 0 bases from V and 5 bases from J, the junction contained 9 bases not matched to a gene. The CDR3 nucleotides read TGTGCCAGCTCACCACCGACACGAACTAGCGGACACGAGCAGTACTTC. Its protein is CASSPPTRTSGHEQYF.

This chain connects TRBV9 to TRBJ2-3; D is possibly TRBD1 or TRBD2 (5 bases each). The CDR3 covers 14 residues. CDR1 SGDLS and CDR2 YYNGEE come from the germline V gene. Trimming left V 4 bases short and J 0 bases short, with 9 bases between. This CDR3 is CASSSGDSTDTQYF. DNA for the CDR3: TGTGCCAGCAGCTCCGGGGACAGCACAGATACGCAGTATTTT.

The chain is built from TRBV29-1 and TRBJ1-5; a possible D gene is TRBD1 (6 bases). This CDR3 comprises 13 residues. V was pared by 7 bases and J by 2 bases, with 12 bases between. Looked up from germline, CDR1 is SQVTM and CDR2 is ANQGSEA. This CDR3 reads CSAQAGGNQPQHF. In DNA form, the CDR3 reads TGCAGCGCCCAGGCAGGGGGCAATCAGCCCCAGCATTTT.